This TCR beta chain originates from a study of tumor-infiltrating lymphocytes in oesophageal squamous cell carcinoma. The CDR3 has 12 amino acids. TCRdb reprocessed the PCR reads with MiXCR, giving one entry per CDR3 protein. The sample has 8,700 or so distinct CDR3 sequences, 60% to 75% seen once. The clonotype originates from a female donor with esophageal squamous cell carcinoma. The V and J genes are TRBV12-3 or TRBV12-4 and TRBJ2-6, with D uncertain. The better agreement between TRBJ2-5 and the DNA end casts doubt on the J call. The material sequenced was esophageal tumor tissue. The CDR3 DNA is TGTGCCAGCAGTTTGGCCCAGTCGACCCAGTACTTC. Protein product: CASSLAQSTQYF.